This is a list of T cell receptor beta chains from one sample in a study of CXCR3-negative and CXCR3-positive naive CD8 T cells. TCRdb reanalyzed the 5' RACE reads, giving one entry per CDR3 protein sequence and no DNA. This listing includes about 89,000 distinct CDR3 sequences. The sample consisted of naive CXCR3+ CD8+ T cells from blood. The source is a human donor in good health. Some clones in this sample may be carry-over from other donors' samples. The CDR3 runs from the conserved cysteine through the conserved F or W.

V	J	CDR3
TRBV13	TRBJ1-3	CASSIMPDVGNTIYF
TRBV5-1	TRBJ1-1	CASSTGTGGLNTEAFF
TRBV11-2	TRBJ2-5	CASSLERLEQETQYF
TRBV28	TRBJ1-5	CASSLRQAPQPQHF
TRBV6-6	TRBJ1-1	CASSYSRAEGMAFF
TRBV7-9	TRBJ1-2	CASSLEEGTGDGYTF
TRBV11-3	TRBJ2-2	CASSRPLGGELFF
TRBV2	TRBJ2-6	CAIRQFSSGANVLTF
TRBV6-4	TRBJ2-1	CASSDSKRGGDEQFF
TRBV4-3	TRBJ2-1	CASSRPGRDEQFF
TRBV20-1	TRBJ2-7	CSARDNTGEVYHEQYF
TRBV5-6	TRBJ2-1	CASSLGWNEQFF
TRBV11-2	TRBJ2-7	CASGTVDYEQYF
TRBV2	TRBJ2-7	CASSASSYEQYF
TRBV7-9	TRBJ1-2	CASSGQQGDYARDYGYTF
TRBV5-1	TRBJ2-1	CASSLDPSSSGSGDEQFF
TRBV5-1	TRBJ2-4	CASRPGTGKAKNIQYF
TRBV5-1	TRBJ1-1	CASSYAGETEAFF
TRBV14	TRBJ1-6	CASSQQYRGDYNSPLHF
TRBV4-1	TRBJ2-1	CASSQARLAAYNEQFF
TRBV28	TRBJ2-1	CASTPYTSRYYNEQFF
TRBV15	TRBJ2-1	CATESGTDNEQFF
TRBV7-6	TRBJ2-3	CASSLEYGSTDTQYF
TRBV20-1	TRBJ1-2	CSAREDSDREIGGYTF
TRBV7-9	TRBJ2-7	CASSSRDRAGYEQYF
TRBV29-1	TRBJ2-7	CSVEDPGSTCYEQYF
TRBV27	TRBJ2-7	CASSLSAAYEQYF
TRBV20-1	TRBJ2-1	CSAKPTSGGLYNEQFF
TRBV20-1	TRBJ1-1	CSARDQMNTEAFF
TRBV7-9	TRBJ2-1	CASSHPGTRSDEQFF
TRBV20-1	TRBJ1-3	CSASHAGGVGNTIYF
TRBV3-1	TRBJ2-2	CASSQEPEELFF
TRBV10-2	TRBJ2-7	CASKHSYSYEQYF
TRBV29-1	TRBJ2-7	CSVEGGDTLYEQYF
TRBV6-2/TRBV6-3	TRBJ2-5	CASSFIDLETQYF
TRBV25-1	TRBJ2-7	CASSEGGGEQYF
TRBV29-1	TRBJ2-1	CSVERRERYNEQFF
TRBV7-9	TRBJ2-7	CASRRGQAYEQYF
TRBV3-1	TRBJ2-7	CASSTGFGSYEQYF
TRBV5-1	TRBJ2-5	CASSRRRATGGRETQYF
TRBV7-6	TRBJ1-2	CASSPSGGGVGGYTF
TRBV28	TRBJ2-7	CASSFSGTSGRSTSYEQYF
TRBV5-1	TRBJ2-1	CASSPHLGTSGRNEQFF
TRBV7-8	TRBJ2-7	CASSLLHGSNLYEQYF
TRBV29-1	TRBJ2-5	CSVEGGIWETQYF
TRBV29-1	TRBJ1-5	CSAGTDSNQPQHF
TRBV28	TRBJ2-1	CASAAGGTYNEQFF
TRBV20-1	TRBJ2-1	CSATGYGLEQFF
TRBV6-5	TRBJ1-1	CASSYQPTGGAAFF
TRBV5-1	TRBJ2-1	CASSLRGGLQDEQFF
TRBV10-2	TRBJ2-7	CASSDGFRDRTYEQYF